This T cell receptor beta chain is drawn from a study of blood T cell repertoires in COVID-19. Data came from immunoSEQ multiplex PCR; TCRdb stores just in-frame clones and leaves some out. This repertoire shows roughly 220,000 clones, roughly 82% found once; its top ten account for 1.2% to 1.5%. The source of this sequence is a woman between 35 and 50 years old who had recovered from COVID-19. Source material: peripheral blood.

The CDR3: CAWSVGGIGISPLHF. The CDR3 DNA follows: TGTGCCTGGAGTGTTGGGGGGATTGGCATTTCACCCCTCCACTTT. The rearrangement uses TRBV30 and TRBJ1-6; the D gene is possibly TRBD1 (5 bases). Germline V gives CDR1 GTSNPN, CDR2 SVGIG (reference sequence). This CDR3 has 15 amino acids. V was shortened by 0 bases and J by 9 bases, with 15 bases between the two germline ends.